This TCR beta chain was captured by sequencing in a study of T-cell reconstitution after alpha-beta-depleted transplantation in children. Study conclusions and caveats: One year post-transplant, T-cell counts and diversity were largely derived from T cells produced anew.

CDR1 and CDR2 from the germline V gene are SEHNR and FQNEAQ (reference sequence). The CDR3 runs 14 residues. The V gene lost 1 base and the J gene lost 10 bases, with 14 bases spanning the gap. TCRbeta library construction was performed incorporating unique molecular identifiers. One entry per CDR3 protein, called by TCRdb with MiXCR from the PCR reads. This sample has fewer than 550,000 distinct CDR3 sequences, with around 16% found just once. Points on this clonotype: Its antigen is undetermined.

This sample comprised PBMCs, mostly from graft donor cells, obtained 360 days after TCRalphabeta/CD19-depleted stem cell transplant. This receptor was identified in a boy younger than two who had a stem cell transplant for Wiskott-Aldrich syndrome, so the T cells may come from the graft donor. This rearrangement joins TRBV7-9 to TRBJ2-1; D ambiguous. The CDR3 region is CASSLVSGPSEQFF. CDR3 nucleotides: TGTGCCAGCAGCTTAGTGAGTGGGCCGTCAGAGCAGTTCTTC.